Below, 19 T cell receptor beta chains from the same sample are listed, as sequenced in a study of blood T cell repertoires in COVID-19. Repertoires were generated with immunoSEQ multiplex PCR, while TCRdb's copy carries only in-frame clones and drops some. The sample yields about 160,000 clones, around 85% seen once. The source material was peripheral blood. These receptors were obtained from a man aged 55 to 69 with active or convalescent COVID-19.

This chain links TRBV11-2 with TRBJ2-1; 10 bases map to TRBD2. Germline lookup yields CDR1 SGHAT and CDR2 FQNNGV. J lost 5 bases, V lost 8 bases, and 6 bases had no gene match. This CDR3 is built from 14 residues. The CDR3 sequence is CASAGTSVDNEQFF. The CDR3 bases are TGTGCCAGCGCCGGGACTAGCGTTGACAATGAGCAGTTCTTC.

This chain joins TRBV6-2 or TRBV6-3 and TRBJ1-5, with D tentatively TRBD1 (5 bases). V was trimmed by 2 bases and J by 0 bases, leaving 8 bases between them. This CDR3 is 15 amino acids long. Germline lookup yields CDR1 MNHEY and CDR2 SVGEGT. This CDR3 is CASSYTDNSNQPQHF. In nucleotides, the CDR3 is TGTGCCAGCAGTTACACGGACAATAGCAATCAGCCCCAGCATTTT.

The CDR3 DNA reads as TGTGCCAGCTCACGGGGAGAAAATGAAAAACTGTTTTTT. Protein product: CASSRGENEKLFF. V usage is TRBV18 and J usage is TRBJ1-4, with D unclear. Germline CDR1 reads KGHSH; CDR2 reads LQKENI. This CDR3 has 13 residues. Trimming took 4 bases from V and 5 from J, leaving 8 bases between them.

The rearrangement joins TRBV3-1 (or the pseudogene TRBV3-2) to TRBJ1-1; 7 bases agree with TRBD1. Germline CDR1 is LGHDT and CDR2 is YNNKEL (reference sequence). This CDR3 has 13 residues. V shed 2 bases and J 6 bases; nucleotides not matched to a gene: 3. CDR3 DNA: TGTGCCAGCAGCCAAAACAGGGGATCTGAAGCTTTCTTT. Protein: CASSQNRGSEAFF.

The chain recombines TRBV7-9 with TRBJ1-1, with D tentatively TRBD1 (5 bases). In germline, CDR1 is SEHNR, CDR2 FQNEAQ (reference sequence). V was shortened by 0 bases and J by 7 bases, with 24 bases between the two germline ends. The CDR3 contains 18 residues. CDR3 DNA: TGTGCCAGCAGCTTAGCGGGGGGAATGAGAGTTGTTAGGAGTGAAGCTTTCTTT. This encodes CASSLAGGMRVVRSEAFF.

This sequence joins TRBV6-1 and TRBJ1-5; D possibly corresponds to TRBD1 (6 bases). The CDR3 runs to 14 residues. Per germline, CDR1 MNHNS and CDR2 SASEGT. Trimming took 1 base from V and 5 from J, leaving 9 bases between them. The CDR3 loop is CASSEGTAYQPQHF. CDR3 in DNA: TGTGCCAGCAGTGAAGGGACAGCCTATCAGCCCCAGCATTTT.

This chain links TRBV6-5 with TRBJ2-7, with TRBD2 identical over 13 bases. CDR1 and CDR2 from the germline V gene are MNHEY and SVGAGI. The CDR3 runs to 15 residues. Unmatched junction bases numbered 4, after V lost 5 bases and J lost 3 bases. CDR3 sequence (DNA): TGTGCCAGCAGTAAGGGGACTAGCGGGGTCTACGAGCAGTACTTC. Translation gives CASSKGTSGVYEQYF.

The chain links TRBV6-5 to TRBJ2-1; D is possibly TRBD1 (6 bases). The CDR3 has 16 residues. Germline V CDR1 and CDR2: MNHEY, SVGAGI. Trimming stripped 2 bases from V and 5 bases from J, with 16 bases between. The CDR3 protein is CASSYAGEQGNNEQFF. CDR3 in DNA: TGTGCCAGCAGTTACGCCGGGGAACAGGGCAACAATGAGCAGTTCTTC.

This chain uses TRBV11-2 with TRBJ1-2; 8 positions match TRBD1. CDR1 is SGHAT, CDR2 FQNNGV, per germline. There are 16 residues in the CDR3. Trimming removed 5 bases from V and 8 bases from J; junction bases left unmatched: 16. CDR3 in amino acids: CASSLGQGTPLGGYTF. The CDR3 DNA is TGTGCCAGCAGCCTCGGACAGGGCACTCCCTTGGGAGGCTACACCTTC.

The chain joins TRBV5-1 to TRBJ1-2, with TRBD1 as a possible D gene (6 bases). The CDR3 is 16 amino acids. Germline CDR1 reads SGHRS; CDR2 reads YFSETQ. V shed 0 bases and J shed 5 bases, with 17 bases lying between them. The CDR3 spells CASSLAADGGWYGYTF. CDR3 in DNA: TGCGCCAGCAGCTTGGCGGCGGATGGGGGCTGGTATGGCTACACCTTC.

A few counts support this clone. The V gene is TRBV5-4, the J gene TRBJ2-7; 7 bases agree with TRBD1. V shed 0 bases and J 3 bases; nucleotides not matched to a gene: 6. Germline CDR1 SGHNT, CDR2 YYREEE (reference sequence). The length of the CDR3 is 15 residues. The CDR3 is CASSLGDSSYYEQYF. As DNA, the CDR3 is TGTGCCAGCAGCTTGGGGGACAGTTCGTACTACGAGCAGTACTTC.

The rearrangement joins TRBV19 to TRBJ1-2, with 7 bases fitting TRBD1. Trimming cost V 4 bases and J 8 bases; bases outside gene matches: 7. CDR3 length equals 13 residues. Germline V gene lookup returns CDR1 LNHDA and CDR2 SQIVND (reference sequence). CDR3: CASSTGDRFGYTF. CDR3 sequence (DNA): TGTGCCAGTAGTACCGGGGACAGATTCGGCTACACCTTC.

CDR3 loop: CASSERRLAGEVFVNEQFF. CDR3 nucleotide sequence: TGTGCCAGCAGTGAAAGGCGACTAGCGGGAGAGGTGTTTGTCAATGAGCAGTTCTTC. The chain uses TRBV2 and TRBJ2-1; TRBD2 matches at 12 bases. Germline values: CDR1 SNHLY, CDR2 FYNNEI. CDR3 length: 19 residues. The trim removed 2 bases at V and 6 bases at J, leaving 14 bases unmatched.

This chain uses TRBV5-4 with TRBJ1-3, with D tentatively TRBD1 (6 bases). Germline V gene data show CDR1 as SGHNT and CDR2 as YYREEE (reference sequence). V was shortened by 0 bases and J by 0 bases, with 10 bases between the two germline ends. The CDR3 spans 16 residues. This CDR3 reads CASSLVQGNSGNTIYF. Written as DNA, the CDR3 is TGTGCCAGCAGCTTGGTTCAGGGGAACTCTGGAAACACCATATATTTT.

CDR3 residues: CASSQSGDTYQPQHF. CDR3 nucleotides: TGTGCCAGCAGCCAATCTGGGGACACTTATCAGCCCCAGCATTTT. The chain combines TRBV16 with TRBJ1-5; TRBD1 is a possible D gene (6 bases). V was shortened by 0 bases and J by 5 bases, with 11 bases between the two germline ends. There are 15 residues in the CDR3. Germline CDR1 is KGHSY and CDR2 is FQNENV. The full variable domain, rest sourced from reference TRBV16 and TRBJ1-5, is GEEVAQTPKHLVRGEGQKAKLYCAPIKGHSYVFWYQQVLKNEFKFLISFQNENVFDETGMPKERFSAKCLPNSPCSLEIQATKLEDSAVYFCASSQSGDTYQPQHFGDGTRLSIL.

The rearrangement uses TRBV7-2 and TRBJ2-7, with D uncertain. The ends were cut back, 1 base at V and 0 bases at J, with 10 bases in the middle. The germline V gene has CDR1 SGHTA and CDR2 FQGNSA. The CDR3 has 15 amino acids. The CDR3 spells CASSLGLLSSYEQYF. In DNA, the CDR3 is TGTGCCAGCAGCTTAGGCCTTTTGAGCTCCTACGAGCAGTACTTC.

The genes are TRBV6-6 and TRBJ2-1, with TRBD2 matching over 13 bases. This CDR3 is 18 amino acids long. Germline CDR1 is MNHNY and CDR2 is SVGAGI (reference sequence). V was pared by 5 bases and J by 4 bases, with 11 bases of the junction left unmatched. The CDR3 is CASSVSGTSGTRYNEQFF. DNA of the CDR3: TGTGCCAGCAGTGTTTCTGGGACTAGCGGGACTCGGTACAATGAGCAGTTCTTC.

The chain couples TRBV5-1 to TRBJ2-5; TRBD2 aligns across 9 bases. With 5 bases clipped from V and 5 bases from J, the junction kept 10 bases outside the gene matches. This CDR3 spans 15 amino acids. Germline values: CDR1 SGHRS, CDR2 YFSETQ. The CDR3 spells CASSPGTSPGETQYF. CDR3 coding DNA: TGCGCCAGCAGTCCCGGGACTAGCCCTGGGGAGACCCAGTACTTC.

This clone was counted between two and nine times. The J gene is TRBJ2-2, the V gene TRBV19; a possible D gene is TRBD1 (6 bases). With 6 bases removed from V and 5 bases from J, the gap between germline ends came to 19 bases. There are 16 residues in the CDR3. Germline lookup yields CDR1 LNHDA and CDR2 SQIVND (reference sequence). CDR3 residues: CASRLRAQGSTGELFF. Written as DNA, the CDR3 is TGTGCCAGTAGACTCCGAGCACAGGGAAGTACCGGGGAGCTGTTTTTT.